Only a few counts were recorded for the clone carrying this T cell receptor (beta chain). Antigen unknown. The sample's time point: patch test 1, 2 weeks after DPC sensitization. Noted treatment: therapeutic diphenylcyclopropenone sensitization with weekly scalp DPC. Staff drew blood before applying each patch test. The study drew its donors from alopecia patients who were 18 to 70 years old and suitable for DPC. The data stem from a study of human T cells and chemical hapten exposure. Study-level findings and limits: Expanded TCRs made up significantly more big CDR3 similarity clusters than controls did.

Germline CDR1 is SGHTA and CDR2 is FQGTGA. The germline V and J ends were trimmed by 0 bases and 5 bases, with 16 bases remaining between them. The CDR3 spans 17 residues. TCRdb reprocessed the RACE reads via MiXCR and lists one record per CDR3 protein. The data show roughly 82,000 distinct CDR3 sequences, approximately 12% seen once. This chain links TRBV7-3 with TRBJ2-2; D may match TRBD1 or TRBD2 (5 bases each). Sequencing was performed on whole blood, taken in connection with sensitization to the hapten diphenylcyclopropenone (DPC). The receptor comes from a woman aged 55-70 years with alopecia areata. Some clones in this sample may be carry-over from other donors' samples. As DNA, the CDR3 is TGTGCCAGCAGCTTAACTGGGCAGGGATCGGGAACCGGGGAGCTGTTTTTT. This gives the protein CASSLTGQGSGTGELFF.